The present T cell receptor beta chain was sequenced within a study of CD8+ T cells in alopecia areata. Findings and caveats of the study: Compared with mice, patients displayed less clear TCR sharing, possibly for HLA-related reasons.

With respect to this clone: Antigen: not known.

The CDR3 extends over 13 amino acids. Germline V gives CDR1 MNHEY, CDR2 SVGAGI. The trim removed 2 bases at V and 4 bases at J, leaving 1 base unmatched. It was cDNA, reverse transcribed from extracted RNA, that served as the sequencing template. Here immunoSEQ multiplex PCR was the method, and the copy in TCRdb shows in-frame clones only, minus some. The table has some 170,000 clones, about 54% seen once. Stated treatment: oral pan-JAK inhibitor, 5-10 mg twice daily. PBMCs were stained for CD3, CD4 and CD8, and CD4+ and CD8+ T cells were sorted. The rearrangement joins TRBV6-5 to TRBJ1-2; 7 bases line up with TRBD1. The TCR originated in a human donor with alopecia areata. Source: CD4+ T cells sorted from blood, taken between weeks 55 and 65, from a patient treated with tofacitinib. Written as DNA, the CDR3 is TGTGCCAGCAGTTACGACAGGGTCTATGGCTACACCTTC. It encodes CASSYDRVYGYTF.